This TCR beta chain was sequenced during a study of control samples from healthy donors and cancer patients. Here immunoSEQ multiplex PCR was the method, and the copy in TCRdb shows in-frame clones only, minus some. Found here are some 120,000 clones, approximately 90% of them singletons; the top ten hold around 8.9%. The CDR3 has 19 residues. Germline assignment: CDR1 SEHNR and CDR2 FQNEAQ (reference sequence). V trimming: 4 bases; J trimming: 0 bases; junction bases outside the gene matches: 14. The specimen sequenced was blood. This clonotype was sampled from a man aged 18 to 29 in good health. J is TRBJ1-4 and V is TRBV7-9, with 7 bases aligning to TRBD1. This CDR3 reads CASSSPLGQPLATNEKLFF. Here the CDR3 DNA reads TGTGCCAGCAGCTCTCCGCTGGGACAGCCACTAGCAACTAATGAAAAACTGTTTTTT. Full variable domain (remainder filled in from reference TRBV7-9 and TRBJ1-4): DTGVSQNPRHKITKRGQNVTFRCDPISEHNRLYWYRQTLGQGPEFLTYFQNEAQLEKSRLLSDRFSAERPKGSFSTLEIQRTEQGDSAMYLCASSSPLGQPLATNEKLFFGSGTQLSVL.